A selection of T cell receptor beta chains follows, all from one sample in a study of cytomegalovirus exposure and HLA in healthy donors. Data came from immunoSEQ multiplex PCR; TCRdb stores just in-frame clones and leaves some out. This repertoire includes about 200,000 clones. The sample comprised PBMCs. These receptors were collected from a boy aged 5-17 years in good health and CMV-seronegative. CDR3s include the opening cysteine and the closing phenylalanine or tryptophan. The order of the fields is CDR3 length, V gene, J gene, D gene, CDR3 DNA, CDR3 protein. D genes are given only for firm matches.

len: 16; v_gene: TRBV13; j_gene: TRBJ2-1; d_gene: TRBD2; CDR3nt: TGTGCCAGCAGCACCCCGACTAGCGGGAACTACAATGAGCAGTTCTTC; CDR3aa: CASSTPTSGNYNEQFF
len: 14; v_gene: TRBV18; j_gene: TRBJ1-1; d_gene: .; CDR3nt: TGTGCCAGCTCACCACTGGACAGAAATAATGAAGCTTTCTTT; CDR3aa: CASSPLDRNNEAFF
len: 14; v_gene: TRBV7-9; j_gene: TRBJ2-7; d_gene: TRBD2; CDR3nt: TGTGCCAGCAGCTCCCGGGGGGAGCCCTACGAGCAGTACTTC; CDR3aa: CASSSRGEPYEQYF
len: 14; v_gene: TRBV7-9; j_gene: TRBJ1-5; d_gene: .; CDR3nt: TGTGCCAGCAGCTTAGACGGGGATCGTCAGCCCCAGCATTTT; CDR3aa: CASSLDGDRQPQHF
len: 14; v_gene: TRBV7-3; j_gene: TRBJ2-3; d_gene: .; CDR3nt: TGTGCCAGCAGCTTAAGGGGGGGCGGAGATACGCAGTATTTT; CDR3aa: CASSLRGGGDTQYF
len: 13; v_gene: TRBV6-5; j_gene: TRBJ1-1; d_gene: .; CDR3nt: TGTGCCAGCAGCCCCCCCGGGAACACTGAAGCTTTCTTT; CDR3aa: CASSPPGNTEAFF
len: 17; v_gene: TRBV14; j_gene: TRBJ2-7; d_gene: TRBD2; CDR3nt: TGTGCCAGCAGCCAAGATCCCTGGGCGGGGGAGTCTCGGGAGCAGTACTTC; CDR3aa: CASSQDPWAGESREQYF
len: 13; v_gene: TRBV7-6; j_gene: TRBJ1-2; d_gene: .; CDR3nt: TGTGCCGGTCGTAGGCGGAACGACCCGGGCTACACCTTC; CDR3aa: CAGRRRNDPGYTF
len: 13; v_gene: TRBV4-1; j_gene: TRBJ2-2; d_gene: TRBD2; CDR3nt: TGCGCCAGTAGACTAGCTTACGACCGGGAGCTGTTTTTT; CDR3aa: CASRLAYDRELFF
len: 11; v_gene: TRBV2; j_gene: TRBJ2-7; d_gene: .; CDR3nt: TGTGCCAGCACCCAGGCCCACGAGCAGTACTTC; CDR3aa: CASTQAHEQYF
len: 13; v_gene: TRBV7-6; j_gene: TRBJ2-3; d_gene: .; CDR3nt: TGTGCCAGCAGCTTGGCAAGGGGAGATACGCAGTATTTT; CDR3aa: CASSLARGDTQYF
len: 16; v_gene: TRBV30; j_gene: TRBJ1-1; d_gene: .; CDR3nt: TGTGCCTGGAGGGAACCGGGACGGGGGGGAACCACTGAAGCTTTCTTT; CDR3aa: CAWREPGRGGTTEAFF
len: 15; v_gene: TRBV5-4; j_gene: TRBJ2-7; d_gene: TRBD1; CDR3nt: TGTGCCAGCAGCCCGGGACAGCTAAATTCCTACGAGCAGTACTTC; CDR3aa: CASSPGQLNSYEQYF
len: 16; v_gene: TRBV30; j_gene: TRBJ1-2; d_gene: .; CDR3nt: TGTGCCTGGAGTCCGGACAGATCTCATTCTAACTATGGCTACACCTTC; CDR3aa: CAWSPDRSHSNYGYTF
len: 22; v_gene: TRBV4-3; j_gene: TRBJ1-6; d_gene: TRBD1; CDR3nt: TGCGCCAGCAGCCGAAGAAGTTGGGGGGACAGAGTCCCTCGGGGGGGAGATTCACCCCTCCACTTT; CDR3aa: CASSRRSWGDRVPRGGDSPLHF
len: 15; v_gene: TRBV4-2; j_gene: TRBJ1-2; d_gene: .; CDR3nt: TGTGCCAGCAGCCAAGATCAAGGGGGGGACTATGGCTACACCTTC; CDR3aa: CASSQDQGGDYGYTF
len: 16; v_gene: TRBV9; j_gene: TRBJ1-1; d_gene: .; CDR3nt: TGTGCCAGCAGCGTAGACTCGGGACACTTGAACACTGAAGCTTTCTTT; CDR3aa: CASSVDSGHLNTEAFF
len: 15; v_gene: TRBV6-5; j_gene: TRBJ2-1; d_gene: .; CDR3nt: TGTGCCAGCAGTACTGACAGGAGCTCCTACAATGAGCAGTTCTTC; CDR3aa: CASSTDRSSYNEQFF
len: 15; v_gene: TRBV6-5; j_gene: TRBJ2-7; d_gene: .; CDR3nt: TGTGCCAGCAGTACCGTACCTGGACAGCCCTACGAGCAGTACTTC; CDR3aa: CASSTVPGQPYEQYF
len: 14; v_gene: TRBV27; j_gene: TRBJ1-1; d_gene: TRBD1; CDR3nt: TGTGCCAGCAGTTTATTCCAGGGGGCTGGTGAAGCTTTCTTT; CDR3aa: CASSLFQGAGEAFF
len: 16; v_gene: TRBV7-8; j_gene: TRBJ2-1; d_gene: TRBD2; CDR3nt: TGTGCCAGCAGCTTTGGACTAGCGGTCAAGTACAATGAGCAGTTCTTC; CDR3aa: CASSFGLAVKYNEQFF
len: 16; v_gene: TRBV7-9; j_gene: TRBJ1-5; d_gene: TRBD1; CDR3nt: TGTGCCAGCAGCTTAGTTCAGGGGGAGGGCAATCAGCCCCAGCATTTT; CDR3aa: CASSLVQGEGNQPQHF
len: 15; v_gene: TRBV7-3; j_gene: TRBJ1-1; d_gene: .; CDR3nt: TGTGCCAGCAGCTTAAATCCAGGGGTTGGGGGTGAAGCTTTCTTT; CDR3aa: CASSLNPGVGGEAFF
len: 15; v_gene: TRBV7-6; j_gene: TRBJ2-2; d_gene: TRBD1; CDR3nt: TGTGCCAGCAGCGCGGGACAGGCGAACACCGGGGAGCTGTTTTTT; CDR3aa: CASSAGQANTGELFF
len: 12; v_gene: TRBV6-6; j_gene: TRBJ2-7; d_gene: .; CDR3nt: TGTGCCAGCAGTGGAGGACCCTACGAGCAGTACTTC; CDR3aa: CASSGGPYEQYF
len: 14; v_gene: TRBV13; j_gene: TRBJ1-2; d_gene: .; CDR3nt: TGTGCCAGCAGCTTAGAAGTAGGGGGTGACGGCTACACCTTC; CDR3aa: CASSLEVGGDGYTF
len: 13; v_gene: TRBV5-1; j_gene: TRBJ2-7; d_gene: TRBD1; CDR3nt: TGCGCCAGCAGCTTAGGGACAGGGGGGGAGCAGTACTTC; CDR3aa: CASSLGTGGEQYF
len: 13; v_gene: TRBV11-1; j_gene: TRBJ2-3; d_gene: .; CDR3nt: TGTGCCAGCAGCTTAGAAACGGCAGATACGCAGTATTTT; CDR3aa: CASSLETADTQYF
len: 15; v_gene: TRBV28; j_gene: TRBJ2-6; d_gene: TRBD1; CDR3nt: TGTGCCAGCGGGACAGGGGGCGCTGGGGCCAACGTCCTGACTTTC; CDR3aa: CASGTGGAGANVLTF
len: 16; v_gene: TRBV7-3; j_gene: TRBJ2-2; d_gene: TRBD1; CDR3nt: TGTGCCAGCAGCCCTGGTTGGACAGGGCCTTTAAATGAGCTGTTTTTT; CDR3aa: CASSPGWTGPLNELFF
len: 16; v_gene: TRBV4-2; j_gene: TRBJ1-2; d_gene: TRBD1; CDR3nt: TGTGCCAGCAGCCAAGATTGGGCAGGGGGAGAGGATGGCTACACCTTC; CDR3aa: CASSQDWAGGEDGYTF
len: 12; v_gene: TRBV14; j_gene: TRBJ1-5; d_gene: .; CDR3nt: TGTGCCAGCAGCCAAAGGGGTCAGCCCCAGCATTTT; CDR3aa: CASSQRGQPQHF
len: 19; v_gene: TRBV9; j_gene: TRBJ2-3; d_gene: .; CDR3nt: TGTGCCAGCAGCGTTTTTGGCAGGGGACAATCCCTTAGCACAGATACGCAGTATTTT; CDR3aa: CASSVFGRGQSLSTDTQYF
len: 11; v_gene: TRBV5-4; j_gene: TRBJ1-2; d_gene: .; CDR3nt: TGTGCCAGCAGACAAGGACAAATTCAAACCTTC; CDR3aa: CASRQGQIQTF
len: 15; v_gene: TRBV11-2; j_gene: TRBJ2-1; d_gene: .; CDR3nt: TGTGCCAGCAGCTTCGGACAGAAACGGGCGAATGAGCAGTTCTTC; CDR3aa: CASSFGQKRANEQFF
len: 13; v_gene: TRBV27; j_gene: TRBJ2-7; d_gene: TRBD1; CDR3nt: TGTGCCAGCAGTTTTCAGGGGTCGGACAGGATGTACTTC; CDR3aa: CASSFQGSDRMYF
len: 15; v_gene: TRBV6-1; j_gene: TRBJ1-2; d_gene: .; CDR3nt: TGTGCCAGCAGTGAGAGAACAGCAGCTAACTATGGCTACACCTTC; CDR3aa: CASSERTAANYGYTF
len: 15; v_gene: TRBV25-1; j_gene: TRBJ1-2; d_gene: TRBD1; CDR3nt: TGTGCCAGCAGTGAACTCATCCGGGACAGCGGTGGCTACACCTTC; CDR3aa: CASSELIRDSGGYTF
len: 14; v_gene: TRBV7-2; j_gene: TRBJ2-7; d_gene: TRBD2; CDR3nt: TGTGCCAGCAGCTTAGTGCGGGGGGGCTACGAGCAGTACTTC; CDR3aa: CASSLVRGGYEQYF
len: 16; v_gene: TRBV28; j_gene: TRBJ1-4; d_gene: TRBD1; CDR3nt: TGTGCCAGCACTCCTCCCGGGACAGGGAGGAATGAAAAACTGTTTTTT; CDR3aa: CASTPPGTGRNEKLFF
len: 13; v_gene: TRBV6-5; j_gene: TRBJ2-7; d_gene: .; CDR3nt: TGTGCCAGCACCCTAAACCCAGGGGACGAGCAGTACTTC; CDR3aa: CASTLNPGDEQYF
len: 14; v_gene: TRBV5-1; j_gene: TRBJ1-3; d_gene: .; CDR3nt: TGCGCCAGCAGCTTGGAGCAGGCCGGAAACACCATATATTTT; CDR3aa: CASSLEQAGNTIYF
len: 15; v_gene: TRBV28; j_gene: TRBJ2-7; d_gene: .; CDR3nt: TGTGCCAGCGCCAGTGGGGGCCTAAAATTTTACGAGCAGTACTTC; CDR3aa: CASASGGLKFYEQYF
len: 13; v_gene: TRBV6-6; j_gene: TRBJ1-1; d_gene: .; CDR3nt: TGTGCCAGCAGGCCGACAGTTAACACTGAAGCTTTCTTT; CDR3aa: CASRPTVNTEAFF
len: 18; v_gene: TRBV4-2; j_gene: TRBJ1-6; d_gene: .; CDR3nt: TGTGCCAGCAGCCAAAGGGCCGCGTCGGCGGGGGGGAATTCACCCCTCCACTTT; CDR3aa: CASSQRAASAGGNSPLHF
len: 14; v_gene: TRBV5-5; j_gene: TRBJ1-1; d_gene: .; CDR3nt: TGTGCCAGCAGCTTGAGTTCGGCCGACTATGAAGCTTTCTTT; CDR3aa: CASSLSSADYEAFF
len: 15; v_gene: TRBV7-9; j_gene: TRBJ2-3; d_gene: TRBD2; CDR3nt: TGTGCCAGCAGCTTCCTAGCGGGGGGCACAGATACGCAGTATTTT; CDR3aa: CASSFLAGGTDTQYF
len: 15; v_gene: TRBV4-2; j_gene: TRBJ2-3; d_gene: TRBD2; CDR3nt: TGTGCCAGCAGCCAACCTAGCGGGGGCACAGATACGCAGTATTTT; CDR3aa: CASSQPSGGTDTQYF
len: 16; v_gene: TRBV7-2; j_gene: TRBJ1-1; d_gene: .; CDR3nt: .; CDR3aa: CASSLRAGTGSTEAFF
len: 14; v_gene: TRBV28; j_gene: TRBJ1-1; d_gene: TRBD1; CDR3nt: TGTGCCAGCAGTCGTCCCGGGACAGGGACTGAAGCTTTCTTT; CDR3aa: CASSRPGTGTEAFF
len: 13; v_gene: TRBV6-1; j_gene: TRBJ2-7; d_gene: .; CDR3nt: TGTGCCAGCAGTGAAGCACAACACTACGAGCAGTACTTC; CDR3aa: CASSEAQHYEQYF
len: 13; v_gene: TRBV5-6; j_gene: TRBJ2-5; d_gene: .; CDR3nt: TGTGCCAGCAGCTTGGCCATAGAAGAGACCCAGTACTTC; CDR3aa: CASSLAIEETQYF
len: 14; v_gene: TRBV5-1; j_gene: TRBJ2-7; d_gene: TRBD1; CDR3nt: TGCGCCAGCAGCTTCATACAAGACAGGGGAGAGCAGTACTTC; CDR3aa: CASSFIQDRGEQYF
len: 14; v_gene: TRBV6-5; j_gene: TRBJ1-2; d_gene: .; CDR3nt: TGTGCCAGCAGTCCCGACTGGACTAACTATGGCTACACCTTC; CDR3aa: CASSPDWTNYGYTF
len: 15; v_gene: TRBV4-2; j_gene: TRBJ1-1; d_gene: .; CDR3nt: TGTGCCAGCAGCCAAGTAAAAGGGGCGAGCACTGAAGCTTTCTTT; CDR3aa: CASSQVKGASTEAFF
len: 17; v_gene: TRBV5-4; j_gene: TRBJ2-7; d_gene: TRBD2; CDR3nt: TGTGCCAGCAGCCCCGGACACGGACTAGGGAGCTCCTACGAGCAGTACTTC; CDR3aa: CASSPGHGLGSSYEQYF
len: 14; v_gene: TRBV6-5; j_gene: TRBJ1-1; d_gene: .; CDR3nt: TGCGCCAGCAAGGGAGGACCCGGGAGGACTGAAGCTTTCTTT; CDR3aa: CASKGGPGRTEAFF
len: 13; v_gene: TRBV29-1; j_gene: TRBJ2-1; d_gene: TRBD2; CDR3nt: TGCAGCGTTGAGGTCAAGCGGGGGCGTGAGCAGTTCTTC; CDR3aa: CSVEVKRGREQFF
len: 16; v_gene: TRBV5-4; j_gene: TRBJ1-2; d_gene: .; CDR3nt: TGTGCCAGCAGCCCGGGCCCAAGGACAGTTTCTCAGGGCTACACCTTC; CDR3aa: CASSPGPRTVSQGYTF
len: 16; v_gene: TRBV7-3; j_gene: TRBJ2-7; d_gene: TRBD2; CDR3nt: TGTGCCAGCAGCCAATCAGCGGGGGGGACCCCTAAAGAGCAGTACTTC; CDR3aa: CASSQSAGGTPKEQYF